The source of this T cell receptor beta chain is a study of glioma-infiltrating T cells after dendritic cell vaccination. CDR3 size: 15 residues. V dropped 2 bases and J dropped 2 bases, with 10 bases sitting between them. Germline assignment: CDR1 SGHNT and CDR2 YYREEE (reference sequence). The immunoSEQ assay amplified TCRB CDR3 from up to about 2 ug DNA. Sequencing used immunoSEQ multiplex PCR; TCRdb keeps in-frame clones, though not all of them. Here the sample spans more than 95,000 clones, roughly 79% being singletons. This TCR derives from a human donor with glioblastoma. The sample consisted of blood, taken before dendritic cell vaccination. The rearrangement links TRBV5-4 to TRBJ2-2; tentative D call: TRBD1 (5 bases). This chain's CDR3 is CASSLSGSNTGELFF. The CDR3 DNA is TGTGCCAGCAGCTTATCAGGGTCAAACACCGGGGAGCTGTTTTTT.